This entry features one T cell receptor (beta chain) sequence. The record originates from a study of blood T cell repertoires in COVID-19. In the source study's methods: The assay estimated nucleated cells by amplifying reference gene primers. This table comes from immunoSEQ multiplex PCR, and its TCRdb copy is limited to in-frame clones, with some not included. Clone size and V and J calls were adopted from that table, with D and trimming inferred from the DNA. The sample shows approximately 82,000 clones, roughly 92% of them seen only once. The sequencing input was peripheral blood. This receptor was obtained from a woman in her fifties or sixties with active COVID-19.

DNA for the CDR3: TGTGCCAGCAGCCCATCCCCTGGACAGGGGATAGAGACCCAGTACTTC. As protein: CASSPSPGQGIETQYF. V is TRBV7-2 and J is TRBJ2-5; TRBD1 aligns across 9 bases. From germline, CDR1 is SGHTA and CDR2 FQGNSA. There are 16 residues in the CDR3. V lost 5 bases, J lost 4 bases, and 11 bases stayed unmatched.